The next 30 T cell receptor beta chains were all read from a single sample in a study of shared clonotypes between healthy human individuals. The method was immunoSEQ multiplex PCR; TCRdb's version includes in-frame clones alone and lacks a portion of them. The sample includes 500,000 to 700,000 clones, roughly 95% seen only once; the top ten take approximately 0.11%. In the naive CD8 group, cells lacked CD45RO and were positively selected for CCR7, so terminally differentiated effector memory CD45RA+ cells were left out. Sequenced input: naive CD8+ T cells sorted from blood. Receptors were obtained from a woman aged 25-40 years in good health.

CDR3 DNA sequence: TGTGCCAGTAGTATTGATTCGGTGGGAAGCTACGAGCAGTACTTC. Encoded protein: CASSIDSVGSYEQYF. The genes are TRBV19 and TRBJ2-7; no firm D call. In germline, CDR1 is LNHDA, CDR2 SQIVND (reference sequence). V gave up 3 bases and J gave up 3 bases, with 15 bases separating them. The CDR3 loop spans 15 amino acids.

About this clone: This sample includes further DNA sequences coding for the same CDR3. The chain has TRBV27 and TRBJ2-7; the match to TRBD2 covers 14 bases. This CDR3 is built from 15 residues. Germline trimming cut 2 bases from V and 6 bases from J; bases unmatched to any gene: 3. Germline CDR1 is MNHEY and CDR2 is SMNVEV (reference sequence). This CDR3 is CASSLGTSGRSEQYF. The CDR3 nucleotides are TGTGCCAGCAGTTTAGGGACTAGCGGGAGAAGCGAGCAGTACTTC.

The chain links TRBV9 to TRBJ2-2; TRBD2 agrees at 12 bases. Germline lookup yields CDR1 SGDLS and CDR2 YYNGEE. This CDR3 comprises 19 residues. V was pared by 4 bases and J by 1 base, with 11 bases of the junction left unmatched. Written as DNA, the CDR3 is TGTGCCAGCAGCCCTAACGGACTAGCGGGATATATGAACACCGGGGAGCTGTTTTTT. It translates to CASSPNGLAGYMNTGELFF.

The chain has TRBV27 and TRBJ1-2, with a weak D call TRBD1 (5 bases). The germline V and J ends were trimmed by 5 bases and 7 bases, with 17 bases remaining between them. The CDR3 contains 14 residues. The germline gives CDR1 MNHEY, CDR2 SMNVEV (reference sequence). The CDR3, as DNA: TGTGCCAGCAGTCCGGGTCAGGGAAATCGTGGCTACACCTTC. It specifies CASSPGQGNRGYTF.

This clone has just one count. The chain joins TRBV5-5 to TRBJ2-2; D is ambiguous. The CDR3 totals 13 residues. V was cut by 4 bases and J by 6 bases, with 10 bases left in between. Germline V gene sequence: CDR1 SGHKS, CDR2 YYEKEE (reference sequence). CDR3 DNA sequence: TGTGCCAGCAGCAACCAGATCGCCGGGGAGCTGTTTTTT. Translating it yields CASSNQIAGELFF. Looking up the rest from reference TRBV5-5 and TRBJ2-2 gives the full variable domain: DAGVTQSPTHLIKTRGQQVTLRCSPISGHKSVSWYQQVLGQGPQFIFQYYEKEERGRGNFPDRFSARQFPNYSSELNVNALLLGDSALYLCASSNQIAGELFFGEGSRLTVL.

This rearrangement joins TRBV27 to TRBJ2-2; D uncertain. V was cut by 2 bases and J by 0 bases, with 1 base left in between. Germline V gives CDR1 MNHEY, CDR2 SMNVEV (reference sequence). The CDR3 is 13 amino acids. CDR3: CASSLTNTGELFF. The CDR3 nucleotides are TGTGCCAGCAGTTTAACGAACACCGGGGAGCTGTTTTTT.

The rearrangement links TRBV5-1 to TRBJ2-1; a weak D match, TRBD2 (5 bases). The germline V gene has CDR1 SGHRS and CDR2 YFSETQ. CDR3 length: 13 amino acids. V lost 2 bases, J lost 3 bases, and 6 bases lay in between. The CDR3 DNA reads as TGCGCCAGCAGCTTTGCGGGCTACAATGAGCAGTTCTTC. It codes for CASSFAGYNEQFF.

V is TRBV28 and J is TRBJ1-2; a weak D match, TRBD1 (5 bases). There are 19 residues in the CDR3. Trimming pared 4 bases from V and 12 bases from J, leaving 36 bases between. Germline V gene data show CDR1 as MDHEN and CDR2 as SYDVKM. The CDR3 protein is CASSYPGQTVGVPQESHTF. CDR3 in DNA: TGTGCCAGCAGTTATCCGGGTCAGACAGTGGGAGTTCCTCAAGAGAGCCACACCTTC.

This clone has only one observation. This chain connects TRBV10-2 to TRBJ2-1, with D uncertain. This CDR3 spans 14 amino acids. The germline CDR1 and CDR2 sequences are WSHSY and SAAADI. V dropped 4 bases and J dropped 6 bases, with 13 bases sitting between them. Written as DNA, the CDR3 is TGCGCCAGCAGTGCCATAGGTTCATTCAATGAGCAGTTCTTC. This gives the protein CASSAIGSFNEQFF.

This chain joins TRBV11-2 and TRBJ2-3; 7 nucleotides agree with TRBD2. Germline V gives CDR1 SGHAT, CDR2 FQNNGV. The V and J ends lost 1 base and 1 base, in that order; junction bases with no gene match: 5. The CDR3 consists of 16 residues. CDR3 sequence (DNA): TGTGCCAGCAGCTTAGGCTTAGCGGGTCGCACAGATACGCAGTATTTT. It specifies CASSLGLAGRTDTQYF.

The chain has TRBV18 and TRBJ2-1, with 7 bases matching TRBD1. Germline lookup yields CDR1 KGHSH and CDR2 LQKENI. Trimming removed 3 bases from V and 8 bases from J; junction bases left unmatched: 13. The CDR3 runs to 16 residues. The CDR3 loop is CASSPLTGSQVDEQFF. The DNA of the CDR3 is TGTGCCAGCTCACCCCTGACAGGGTCTCAGGTCGATGAGCAGTTCTTC.

The rearrangement uses TRBV19 and TRBJ1-5; the D gene is possibly TRBD1 (5 bases). Trimming removed 5 bases at V and 0 bases at J, with 14 bases between. The CDR3 is 16 residues long. Germline V gene sequence: CDR1 LNHDA, CDR2 SQIVND (reference sequence). CDR3: CASSSGEGYSNQPQHF. CDR3 DNA: TGTGCCAGTAGTTCGGGGGAGGGGTATAGCAATCAGCCCCAGCATTTT. Together with reference TRBV19 and TRBJ1-5, the CDR3 gives the full variable domain: DGGITQSPKYLFRKEGQNVTLSCEQNLNHDAMYWYRQDPGQGLRLIYYSQIVNDFQKGDIAEGYSVSREKKESFPLTVTSAQKNPTAFYLCASSSGEGYSNQPQHFGDGTRLSIL.

This chain links TRBV27 with TRBJ2-7; D is perhaps TRBD2 (5 bases). Germline CDR1 and CDR2: MNHEY and SMNVEV (reference sequence). Trimming shortened V by 3 bases and J by 0 bases, and 12 bases separated the two germline ends. This CDR3 spans 15 amino acids. The CDR3 sequence: CASSFRSGSSYEQYF. The DNA of the CDR3 is TGTGCCAGCAGTTTTCGCTCGGGGAGCTCCTACGAGCAGTACTTC.

In its sample, this clone was seen a few times. Other DNA sequences within the sample encode an identical CDR3. The chain is built from TRBV30 and TRBJ1-1, with D unresolved. Germline CDR1 is GTSNPN and CDR2 is SVGIG (reference sequence). The CDR3 covers 13 residues. Trimming left V 0 bases short and J 1 base short, with 6 bases between. CDR3 nucleotides: TGTGCCTGGAGTGTTTCGAGGAACACTGAAGCTTTCTTT. Amino acid sequence: CAWSVSRNTEAFF.

V is TRBV29-1 and J is TRBJ2-7; 7 nucleotides agree with TRBD1. The CDR3 totals 15 residues. Unmatched junction bases numbered 5, after V lost 0 bases and J lost 0 bases. Germline CDR1 SQVTM, CDR2 ANQGSEA. The CDR3 sequence: CSVEERDSSSYEQYF. The CDR3 DNA is TGCAGCGTTGAAGAACGGGACAGTTCCTCCTACGAGCAGTACTTC.

The chain carries TRBV7-6 and TRBJ2-7, with 7 bases that match TRBD2. CDR3 length: 15 residues. Germline lookup yields CDR1 SGHVS and CDR2 FNYEAQ. V shed 5 bases and J 2 bases; nucleotides not matched to a gene: 9. CDR3 bases: TGTGCCAGCAGCCCCCGACTCGGACTAGCCTACGAGCAGTACTTC. The encoded protein is CASSPRLGLAYEQYF. The whole variable domain, filled in from reference TRBV7-6 and TRBJ2-7, reads GAGVSQSPRYKVTKRGQDVALRCDPISGHVSLYWYRQALGQGPEFLTYFNYEAQQDKSGLPNDRFSAERPEGSISTLTIQRTEQRDSAMYRCASSPRLGLAYEQYFGPGTRLTVT.

The table lists this clone with a few counts. The gene calls are TRBV14 and TRBJ2-1; the D gene is possibly TRBD2 (5 bases). V was trimmed by 1 base and J by 4 bases, leaving 8 bases between them. The CDR3 totals 14 residues. Germline V gene sequence: CDR1 SGHDN, CDR2 FVKESK. CDR3 protein: CASSQASGYNEQFF. The CDR3 nucleotides are TGTGCCAGCAGCCAAGCGTCGGGATACAATGAGCAGTTCTTC. Full variable domain (remainder filled in from reference TRBV14 and TRBJ2-1): EAGVTQFPSHSVIEKGQTVTLRCDPISGHDNLYWYRRVMGKEIKFLLHFVKESKQDESGMPNNRFLAERTGGTYSTLKVQPAELEDSGVYFCASSQASGYNEQFFGPGTRLTVL.

The chain joins TRBV5-6 to TRBJ2-7, with 11 nucleotides matching TRBD2. The V segment lost 4 bases and the J segment 6 bases; nucleotides outside the gene matches: 6. This CDR3 contains 14 residues. Per germline, CDR1 SGHDT and CDR2 YYEEEE. The CDR3 DNA sequence: TGTGCCAGCAGCGGCGCGCTAGCGGGAGGCGAGCAGTACTTC. Translating it yields CASSGALAGGEQYF.

V is TRBV28 and J is TRBJ2-1, with D unclear. The CDR3 runs to 11 residues. The V end was cut by 4 bases, the J end by 8 bases, with 6 bases between. CDR1 and CDR2 (germline): MDHEN, SYDVKM. Here the CDR3 reads CASSSYYEQFF. CDR3 in DNA: TGTGCCAGCAGTTCATACTATGAGCAGTTCTTC.

This clone appeared a single time. The chain joins TRBV29-1 to TRBJ2-1, with 8 positions matching TRBD2. CDR3 length: 15 amino acids. V shed 2 bases and J 4 bases; nucleotides not matched to a gene: 7. CDR1 is SQVTM and CDR2 is ANQGSEA in the germline V gene. CDR3 sequence: CSVEKDGGRYNEQFF. DNA of the CDR3: TGCAGCGTTGAAAAGGATGGCGGGAGGTACAATGAGCAGTTCTTC.

The rearrangement links TRBV13 to TRBJ2-7; no reliable D call. Trimming shortened V by 1 base and J by 5 bases, and 12 bases separated the two germline ends. This CDR3 spans 14 amino acids. The germline gives CDR1 PRHDT, CDR2 FYEKMQ (reference sequence). This CDR3 is CASSLESPRNEQYF. For the CDR3, the DNA is TGTGCCAGCAGCTTAGAAAGTCCCAGGAACGAGCAGTACTTC.

The CDR3 reads CASSFGQPANTGELFF. DNA of the CDR3: TGCGCCAGCAGCTTCGGACAGCCCGCGAACACCGGGGAGCTGTTTTTT. The V call is TRBV5-1, the J call TRBJ2-2; a possible D gene is TRBD1 (6 bases). The germline V and J ends were trimmed by 2 bases and 0 bases, with 11 bases remaining between them. The germline gives CDR1 SGHRS, CDR2 YFSETQ. The CDR3 contains 16 residues.

The chain couples TRBV9 to TRBJ2-5, with D possibly TRBD2 on 7 matching bases. Trimming took off 2 bases at V and 0 bases at J, with 11 bases between the two ends. The germline gives CDR1 SGDLS, CDR2 YYNGEE. The CDR3 length is 15 residues. In nucleotides, the CDR3 is TGTGCCAGCAGCGTCGCGGGGGCGGACCAAGAGACCCAGTACTTC. Its protein is CASSVAGADQETQYF.

The chain employs TRBV9 and TRBJ1-1; 8 nucleotides agree with TRBD1. With V trimmed by 3 bases and J by 4 bases, 5 bases remained unmatched. From germline, CDR1 is SGDLS and CDR2 YYNGEE. The CDR3 runs to 14 residues. The CDR3 DNA reads TGTGCCAGCAGCGCCAGGGGGCTCGGCACTGAAGCTTTCTTT. This gives the protein CASSARGLGTEAFF.

This clone was seen once. This chain links TRBV7-8 with TRBJ2-5; D not certain. The J call is in doubt because the DNA end fits TRBJ2-7 better. The CDR3 is made up of 14 amino acids. Germline V CDR1 and CDR2: SGHVS, FQNEAQ. CDR3 residues: CASSSYSDDYEQYF. CDR3 DNA sequence: TGTGCCAGCAGCTCCTACTCGGACGACTACGAGCAGTACTTC.

The CDR3 bases are TGTGCCAGCAGACTTAGCGGGACTGGCACAGATACGCAGTATTTT. It translates to CASRLSGTGTDTQYF. This sequence joins TRBV28 and TRBJ2-3, with 8 bases identical to TRBD2. The CDR3 is 15 amino acids. Germline V gives CDR1 MDHEN, CDR2 SYDVKM. J gave up 1 base and V 6 bases, and 6 bases lay outside the gene matches.

The chain combines TRBV19 with TRBJ2-7; 7 positions match TRBD2. The CDR3 is 15 amino acids. The germline gives CDR1 LNHDA, CDR2 SQIVND (reference sequence). V lost 2 bases and J lost 2; bases outside the gene matches: 6. CDR3 DNA sequence: TGTGCCAGTAGTATATCGGCGGGAGCCGCCTACGAGCAGTACTTC. Translating it yields CASSISAGAAYEQYF.

On this clone: Other nucleotide sequences in the sample specify the same CDR3. The rearrangement joins TRBV27 to TRBJ1-5, with 11 bases fitting TRBD1. Germline loops: CDR1 MNHEY, CDR2 SMNVEV (reference sequence). This CDR3 is 15 amino acids long. The V gene end was trimmed by 2 bases and the J gene end by 4 bases; junction bases not matched to a gene: 1. The CDR3 is CASSLGTGGNQPQHF. CDR3 bases: TGTGCCAGCAGTTTAGGGACAGGGGGGAATCAGCCCCAGCATTTT.

The chain's CDR3 is CASSEDRLNEQFF. The DNA of the CDR3 is TGTGCCAGCAGCGAGGACAGGCTTAATGAGCAGTTCTTC. The genes are TRBV7-6 and TRBJ2-1; TRBD1 matches 7 bases. CDR1 is SGHVS and CDR2 is FNYEAQ in the germline V gene. After removal of 5 bases from V and 7 bases from J, the junction contained 5 bases not matched to a gene. CDR3 length: 13 residues.

The J gene is TRBJ2-6, the V gene TRBV15, with 7 bases aligning to TRBD2. Trimming took 4 bases from V and 3 from J; bases not matched to a gene: 6. The germline CDR1 and CDR2 sequences are LNHNV and YYDKDF (reference sequence). This CDR3 region has 16 residues. CDR3 bases: TGTGCCACCAGCAAGGGGAGGGTCGGTGGGGCCAACGTCCTGACTTTC. This translates into CATSKGRVGGANVLTF. The full variable domain, in which reference TRBV15 and TRBJ2-6 provide the parts outside the CDR3, is DAMVIQNPRYQVTQFGKPVTLSCSQTLNHNVMYWYQQKSSQAPKLLFHYYDKDFNNEADTPDNFQSRRPNTSFCFLDIRSPGLGDTAMYLCATSKGRVGGANVLTFGAGSRLTVL.